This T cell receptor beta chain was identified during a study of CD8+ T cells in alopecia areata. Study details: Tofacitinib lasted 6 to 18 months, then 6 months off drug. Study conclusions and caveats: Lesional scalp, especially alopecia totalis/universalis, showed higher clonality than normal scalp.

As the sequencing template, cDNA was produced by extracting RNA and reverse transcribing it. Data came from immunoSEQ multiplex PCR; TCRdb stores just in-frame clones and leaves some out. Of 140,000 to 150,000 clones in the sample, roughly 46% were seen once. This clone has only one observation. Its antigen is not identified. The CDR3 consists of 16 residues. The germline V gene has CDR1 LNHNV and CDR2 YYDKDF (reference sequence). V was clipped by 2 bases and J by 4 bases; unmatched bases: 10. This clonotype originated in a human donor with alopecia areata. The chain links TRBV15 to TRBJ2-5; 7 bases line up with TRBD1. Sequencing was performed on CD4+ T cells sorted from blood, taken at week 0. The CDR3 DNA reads TGTGCCACCAGCAGAACAGGACAGGTTCTGCTAGAGACCCAGTACTTC. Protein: CATSRTGQVLLETQYF.